The T cell receptor beta chain described here comes from a study of human T cells and chemical hapten exposure. The germline CDR1 and CDR2 sequences are LGHDT and YNNKEL (reference sequence). The V and J ends lost 0 bases and 2 bases respectively, with 10 bases between them. CDR3 length: 15 residues. TCRdb reprocessed the RACE reads with MiXCR, giving one entry per CDR3 protein. The data contain a few hundred thousand distinct CDR3 sequences, just under 6.5% of them seen just once; the ten biggest clones take up more than 5.5%. The sample's time point: patch test 2, 6 weeks after DPC sensitization. The treatment: therapeutic diphenylcyclopropenone sensitization with weekly scalp DPC. This clonotype has a count of ten or more.

The chain combines TRBV3-1 with TRBJ1-2; no clear D gene. The source material was whole blood, sampled in connection with sensitization to the hapten diphenylcyclopropenone (DPC). This clonotype was sampled from a woman between 18 and 30 years old with alopecia areata. Some clones in this sample may be carry-over from other donors' samples. The chain's CDR3 is CASSQESVQNYGYTF. For the CDR3, the DNA is TGTGCCAGCAGCCAAGAATCGGTACAGAACTATGGCTACACCTTC.